The source of this T cell receptor (beta chain) is a study of blood T cell repertoires in COVID-19. Overall study context: Sites in the United States, Italy and Spain provided acute and convalescent COVID-19 samples. PBMCs, B-cell-depleted T cells, or T cells were the source of the cDNA or gDNA that made up the material.

TCRdb's table, derived via immunoSEQ multiplex PCR, lists solely in-frame clones and lacks some. The sample lists tens of thousands of clones, around 80% occurring once. Trimming cost V 8 bases and J 5 bases, with 18 bases left between them. Germline assignment: CDR1 MNHEY and CDR2 SVGAGI. This CDR3 contains 14 residues. This sequence joins TRBV6-5 and TRBJ1-1, with TRBD1 as a possible D gene (6 bases). Sequenced input: peripheral blood. The sequence came from a man in his fifties with active or convalescent COVID-19. For the CDR3, the DNA is TGTGCCAGCTTTGAGGGGACACGAACTACTGAAGCTTTCTTT. Residues: CASFEGTRTTEAFF.